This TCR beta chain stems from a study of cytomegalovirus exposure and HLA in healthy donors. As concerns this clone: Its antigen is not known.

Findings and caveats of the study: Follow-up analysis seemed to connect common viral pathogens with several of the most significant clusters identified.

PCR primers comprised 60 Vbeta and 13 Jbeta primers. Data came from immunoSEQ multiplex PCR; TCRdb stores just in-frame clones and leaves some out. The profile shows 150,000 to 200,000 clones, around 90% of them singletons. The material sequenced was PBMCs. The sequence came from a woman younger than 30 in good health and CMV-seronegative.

Here the CDR3 reads CASSSGTWYGYTF. The DNA for the CDR3 is TGTGCCAGCAGCTCCGGGACATGGTATGGCTACACCTTC. The chain couples TRBV5-4 to TRBJ1-2, with D perhaps TRBD1 (6 bases). The germline gives CDR1 SGHNT, CDR2 YYREEE (reference sequence). V lost 3 bases and J lost 5, with 11 bases in between. CDR3 size: 13 residues.